The source of this T cell receptor beta chain is a study of blood T cell repertoires in COVID-19. Germline V gives CDR1 MNHEY, CDR2 SMNVEV (reference sequence). Trimming took off 6 bases at V and 0 bases at J, with 9 bases between the two ends. The length of the CDR3 is 14 residues. The data were produced by immunoSEQ multiplex PCR, yet TCRdb's version contains in-frame clones alone and is incomplete. The table records around 290,000 clones, approximately 86% of them present only once. Sequences were obtained from peripheral blood. The TCR sequence derives from a woman between 70 and 85 years old with COVID-19, enrolled during active disease. J is TRBJ2-1 and V is TRBV27, with D unresolved. CDR3 amino acids: CASRSIFSYNEQFF. The CDR3 nucleotides are TGTGCCAGCAGGTCCATTTTCTCCTACAATGAGCAGTTCTTC.